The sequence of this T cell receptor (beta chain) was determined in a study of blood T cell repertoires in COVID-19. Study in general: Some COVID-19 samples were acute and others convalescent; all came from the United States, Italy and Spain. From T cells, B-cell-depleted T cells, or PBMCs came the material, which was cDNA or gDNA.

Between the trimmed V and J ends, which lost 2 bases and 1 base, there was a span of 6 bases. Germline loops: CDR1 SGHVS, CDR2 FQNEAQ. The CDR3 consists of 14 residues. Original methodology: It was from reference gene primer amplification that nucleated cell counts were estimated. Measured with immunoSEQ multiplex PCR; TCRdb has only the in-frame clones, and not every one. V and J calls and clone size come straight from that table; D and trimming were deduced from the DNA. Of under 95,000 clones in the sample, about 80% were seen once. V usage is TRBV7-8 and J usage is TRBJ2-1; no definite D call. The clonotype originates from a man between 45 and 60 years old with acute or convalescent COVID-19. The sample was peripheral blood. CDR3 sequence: CASSLSISYNEQFF. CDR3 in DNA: TGTGCCAGCAGCTTATCTATATCCTACAATGAGCAGTTCTTC.